These T cell receptor beta chains were read from a single sample in a study of OX40 agonist ivuxolimab in advanced cancers. The method was immunoSEQ multiplex PCR; TCRdb's version includes in-frame clones alone and lacks a portion of them. The data contain tens of thousands of clones, about 90% of them singletons. The source was CD4+ or CD8+ T cells sorted from blood, collected in a trial of the OX40 agonist ivuxolimab. These TCRs come from an adult with an advanced solid tumor such as melanoma, head and neck, liver or kidney cancer. Each CDR3 is given without its conserved first and last residue.

>TRBV11-2|TRBJ1-2
ASSLNRVANYGYT
>TRBV28|TRBJ2-4
ASSFQGVQAKNIQY
>TRBV7-2|TRBJ2-1
ASSSTGQVSYNEQF
>TRBV6-6|TRBJ2-5
ASRPRSNQETQY
>TRBV18|TRBJ2-7
ASSPGTSYEQY
>TRBV7-6|TRBJ2-7
ASSPGQGISYEQY
>TRBV5-1|TRBJ1-2
ASSLGEGADYGYT
>TRBV7-3|TRBJ2-5
ASSLGGGETQY
>TRBV4-3|TRBJ2-1
ASSQHEGPEQF
>TRBV27|TRBJ2-2
ASRGPSSAGELF
>TRBV19|TRBJ2-2
ASSIGTANTGELF
>TRBV19|TRBJ2-7
ASSRRGTYEQY
>TRBV10-2|TRBJ1-4
ASSYSGGREKLF
>TRBV28|TRBJ2-7
ASSLLSSYEQY
>TRBV28|TRBJ1-5
ASTSTGSRQPQH
>TRBV28|TRBJ2-7
ASSSGGPRGEQY
>TRBV25-1|TRBJ2-2
ASATGVYGTGELF
>TRBV18|TRBJ2-1
ASSGTSGGNEQF
>TRBV7-2|TRBJ1-3
ASSLAGGSGNTIY
>TRBV20-1|TRBJ1-1
SARGGSEAF
>TRBV19|TRBJ1-2
ASIESGGNGYT
>TRBV6-6|TRBJ2-3
ASSYQGLSTDTQY
>TRBV4-1|TRBJ1-5
ASSQMQEWGPQH
>TRBV6-1|TRBJ2-1
ASSEAVAQF
>TRBV6-1|TRBJ2-7
ASSRYRVYEQY
>TRBV11-3|TRBJ2-1
ASSLGGSVNNEQF
>TRBV5-1|TRBJ2-5
ASSLSVSQETQY
>TRBV7-2|TRBJ2-1
ASSRASSREQF
>TRBV18|TRBJ2-5
ASSPLPGGIVVETQY
>TRBV9|TRBJ2-3
ASNGGRAEGTDTQY
>TRBV5-4|TRBJ2-1
ASSLGGTSGRAAYNEQF
>TRBV6-4|TRBJ2-7
ASSRLALWESSYEQY
>TRBV6-5|TRBJ2-1
ASSYFEMEQF
>TRBV5-1|TRBJ2-7
ASSWIAGGPYEQY
>TRBV7-6|TRBJ2-1
ASSLGRATKRRF
>TRBV5-1|TRBJ1-1
ASSLSGTGAVGGTEAF
>TRBV5-1|TRBJ2-3
ASSLGQLADTQY
>TRBV7-2|TRBJ2-7
ASSLSSQTTYEQY